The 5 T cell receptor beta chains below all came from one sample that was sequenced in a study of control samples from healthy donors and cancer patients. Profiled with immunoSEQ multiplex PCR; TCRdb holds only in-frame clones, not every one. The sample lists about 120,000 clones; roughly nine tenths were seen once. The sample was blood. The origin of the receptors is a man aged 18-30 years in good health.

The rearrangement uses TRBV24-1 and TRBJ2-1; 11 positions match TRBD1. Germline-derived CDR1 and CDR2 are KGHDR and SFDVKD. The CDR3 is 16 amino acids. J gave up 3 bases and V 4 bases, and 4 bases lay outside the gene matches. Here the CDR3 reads CATSDPGTGGYNEQFF. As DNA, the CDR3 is TGTGCCACCAGTGACCCCGGGACAGGGGGCTACAATGAGCAGTTCTTC.

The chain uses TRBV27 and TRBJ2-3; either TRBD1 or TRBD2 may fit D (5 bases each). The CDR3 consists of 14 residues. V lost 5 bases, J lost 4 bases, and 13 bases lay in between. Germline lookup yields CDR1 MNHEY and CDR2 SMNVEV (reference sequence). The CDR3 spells CASSPWGRADTQYF. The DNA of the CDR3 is TGTGCCAGCAGTCCATGGGGACGGGCAGATACGCAGTATTTT.

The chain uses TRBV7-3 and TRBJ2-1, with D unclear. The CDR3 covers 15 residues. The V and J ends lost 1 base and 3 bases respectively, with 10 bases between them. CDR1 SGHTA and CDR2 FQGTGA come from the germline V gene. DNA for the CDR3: TGTGCCAGCAGCTTAAAGGCAGGCAACTACAATGAGCAGTTCTTC. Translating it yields CASSLKAGNYNEQFF.

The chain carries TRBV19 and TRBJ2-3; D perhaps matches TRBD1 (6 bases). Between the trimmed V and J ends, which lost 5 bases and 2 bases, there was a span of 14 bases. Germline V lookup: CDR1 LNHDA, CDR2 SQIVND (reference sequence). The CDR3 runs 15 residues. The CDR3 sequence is CASSGDKDVTDTQYF. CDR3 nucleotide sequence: TGTGCCAGTAGTGGGGACAAGGACGTCACAGATACGCAGTATTTT.

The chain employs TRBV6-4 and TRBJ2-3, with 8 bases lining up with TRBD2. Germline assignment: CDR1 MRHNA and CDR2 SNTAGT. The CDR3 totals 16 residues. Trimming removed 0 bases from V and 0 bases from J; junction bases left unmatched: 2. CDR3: CASSDSPSGSTDTQYF. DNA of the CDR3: TGTGCCAGCAGTGACTCCCCTAGCGGGAGCACAGATACGCAGTATTTT.